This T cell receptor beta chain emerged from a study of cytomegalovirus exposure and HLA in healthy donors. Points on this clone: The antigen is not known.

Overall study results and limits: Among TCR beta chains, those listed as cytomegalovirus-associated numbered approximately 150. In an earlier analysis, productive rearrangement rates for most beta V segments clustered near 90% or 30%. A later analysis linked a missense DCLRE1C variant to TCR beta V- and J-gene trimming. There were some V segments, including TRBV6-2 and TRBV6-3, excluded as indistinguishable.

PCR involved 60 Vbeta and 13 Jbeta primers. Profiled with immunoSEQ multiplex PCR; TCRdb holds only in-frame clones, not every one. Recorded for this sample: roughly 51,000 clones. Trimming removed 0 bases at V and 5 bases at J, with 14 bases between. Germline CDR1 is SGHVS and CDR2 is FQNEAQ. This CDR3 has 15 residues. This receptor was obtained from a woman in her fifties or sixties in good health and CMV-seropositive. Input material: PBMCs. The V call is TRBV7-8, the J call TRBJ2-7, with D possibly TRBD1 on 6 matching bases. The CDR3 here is CASSLAPQGHHEQYF. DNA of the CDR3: TGTGCCAGCAGCTTAGCGCCCCAGGGACACCACGAGCAGTACTTC.